These T cell receptor beta chains were read from a single sample in a study of blood T cells in healthy people across ages. TCRdb used MiXCR to reprocess the 5' RACE reads, holding one entry per CDR3 protein. The sample records 1.4 million or so distinct CDR3 sequences, roughly two fifths being singletons. The source material was blood. All receptors derive from a young woman in good health. The CDR3 runs from the conserved cysteine through the conserved F or W. The D gene is left open where the match is weak. For some rows the clone size is stated as once, few or many, or as a class when expanded; others skip it.

j_call	clone_size	v_call	d_call	cdr3_nt	cdr3_aa
TRBJ2-1	-	TRBV20-1	TRBD2	TGCAGTGCAACCATAGCGGGAGGGCCTGGGAATGAGCAGTTCTTC	CSATIAGGPGNEQFF
TRBJ2-1	-	TRBV10-3	-	TGTGCCATCAGTGAGGGCTTAGCGTCAGATGAGCATTTCTTC	CAISEGLASDEHFF
TRBJ2-7	-	TRBV7-9	-	TGTGCCAGCAGCCATACCCTGGAGGGCGAGCAGTACTTC	CASSHTLEGEQYF
TRBJ2-5	-	TRBV10-3	-	TGTGCCATCAGTGAGCACTACAGGAGTCAAGAGACCCAGTACTTC	CAISEHYRSQETQYF
TRBJ2-5	few	TRBV12-3/TRBV12-4	-	TGTGCCAGCAGTTTAAAGGGTCGGCAGACCCAGTACTTC	CASSLKGRQTQYF
TRBJ2-3	-	TRBV29-1	-	TGCAGCTCATGGGCAGGGGATCTACCCACCGATACGCAGTATTTT	CSSWAGDLPTDTQYF
TRBJ2-1	-	TRBV7-9	-	TGTGCCAGCAGCGCCGACGGTCGCTCCTACAATGAGCAGTTCTTC	CASSADGRSYNEQFF
TRBJ2-7	-	TRBV4-1	-	TGCGCCAGCAGCCAAGAGTCTGGACGAGGCGCCTACGAGCAGTACTTC	CASSQESGRGAYEQYF
TRBJ2-7	-	TRBV15	-	TGTGCCACCAGCAGAGAAAGGGGCAACTACGAGCAGTACTTC	CATSRERGNYEQYF
TRBJ2-7	few	TRBV12-3/TRBV12-4	-	TGTGCCAGCAGTTTATCCAGTTGGGCAGGGATTCGCTACGAGCAGTACTTC	CASSLSSWAGIRYEQYF
TRBJ2-3	-	TRBV5-1	TRBD2	TGCGCCAGCAGCTTGGAAGGTAGCGGGAGGGCCCCGCCAGATACGCAGTATTTT	CASSLEGSGRAPPDTQYF
TRBJ2-1	-	TRBV20-1	TRBD2	TGCAGTGCTAGAGGGGCTAGCGGGAGATCCTACAATGAGCAGTTCTTC	CSARGASGRSYNEQFF
TRBJ2-3	few	TRBV21-1	-	TGTGCCAGCAGTGTGTGGGAAAGGACTAGCACAGATACGCAGTATTTT	CASSVWERTSTDTQYF
TRBJ2-3	-	TRBV27	-	TGTGCCAGCAGTCCGTCGGGGCCGTGGGGGGATACGCAGTATTTT	CASSPSGPWGDTQYF
TRBJ2-7	-	TRBV29-1	-	TGCAGCGTTGCCGAGGAGGACTACGAGCAGTACTTC	CSVAEEDYEQYF
TRBJ2-2	-	TRBV4-1	-	TGCGCCAGCAGCCAAGGAACTCCGAACACCGGGGAGCTGTTTTTT	CASSQGTPNTGELFF
TRBJ2-1	few	TRBV20-1	-	TGCAGTGCTAGCGGGGTTTACAATGAGCAGTTCTTC	CSASGVYNEQFF
TRBJ1-4	-	TRBV7-2	-	TGTGCCAGCAGCTTAATGGGGTCAGGGGTCAGGGAAAAACTGTTTTTT	CASSLMGSGVREKLFF
TRBJ2-7	-	TRBV20-1	TRBD1	TGCAGTGCTAGAGATAGGTTCTTACAGGGGAATCCTTACGAGCAGTACTTC	CSARDRFLQGNPYEQYF
TRBJ1-5	few	TRBV12-3/TRBV12-4	TRBD1	TGTGCCAGCAGTTTAGCGCTAAGGACAGGGGTGAATCAGCCCCAGCATTTT	CASSLALRTGVNQPQHF
TRBJ2-7	-	TRBV29-1	-	TGCAGCGTGGCGGCCGTTTGCTCCTACGAGCAGTACTTC	CSVAAVCSYEQYF
TRBJ2-7	-	TRBV7-9	TRBD1	TGTGCCAGCAGCCTACCGGGACAGACCTACAATGAGCAGTACTTC	CASSLPGQTYNEQYF
TRBJ2-3	few	TRBV13	TRBD2	TGTGCCAGCAGCTTAGGCAGCACTAGCGGGTTCGGAGATACGCAGTATTTT	CASSLGSTSGFGDTQYF
TRBJ2-3	-	TRBV28	-	TGTGCCAGCAGTAACCTATCCCCATCCACCGGCTCAGATACGCAGTATTTT	CASSNLSPSTGSDTQYF
TRBJ2-1	few	TRBV7-8	TRBD2	TGTGCCTGTTTAAAGGCGGGAGGGACATACAATGAGCAGTTCTTC	CACLKAGGTYNEQFF
TRBJ2-3	-	TRBV11-2	TRBD2	TGTGCCAGCAGCCAGAGGGGGGGACTAGCGGTAGATACGCAGTATTTT	CASSQRGGLAVDTQYF
TRBJ2-1	-	TRBV12-3/TRBV12-4	-	TGTGCCAGCAGTTTTTGGGGAGCAACGAACAATGAGCAGTTCTTC	CASSFWGATNNEQFF
TRBJ2-7	few	TRBV7-2	TRBD1	TGTGCCAGCAGCTTTCGGACAGGACGAGTCTACGAGCAGTACTTC	CASSFRTGRVYEQYF
TRBJ2-5	-	TRBV20-1	TRBD2	TGCAGGGGCGTAGGGGGACTAGCGGGGACTGAGCAGTACTTC	CRGVGGLAGTEQYF
TRBJ1-2	-	TRBV20-1	TRBD1	TGCAGTGCTGGGACAGGGAGAGTCTATGGCTACACCTTC	CSAGTGRVYGYTF
TRBJ2-7	-	TRBV20-1	TRBD2	TGCAGTGCTCCAGGACACGGAGCGGGGAGCTCCTACAATGAGCAGTACTTC	CSAPGHGAGSSYNEQYF
TRBJ2-3	-	TRBV20-1	TRBD2	TGCAGTGCCCATCCACGGGAGCGGGGAAGCACAGATACGCAGTATTTT	CSAHPRERGSTDTQYF
TRBJ2-5	few	TRBV28	-	TGTGCCAGCAAAAGGCCCACCACGACCGGGCAAGAGACCCAGTACTTC	CASKRPTTTGQETQYF
TRBJ2-5	-	TRBV21-1	-	TGTGCCAGCAGCGTGACGGTGGGGAAGACCCAGTACTTC	CASSVTVGKTQYF
TRBJ2-3	-	TRBV19	TRBD1	TGTGCCAGCGCCTACAGGGGCTATCAAGATATGCAGTATTTT	CASAYRGYQDMQYF
TRBJ1-1	-	TRBV6-2/TRBV6-3	-	TGTGCCAGCAGTTTCCAGTCGGCAGAAGCTTTCTTT	CASSFQSAEAFF
TRBJ2-7	-	TRBV2	TRBD1	TGTGCCAGCGGACAGGGGCTTAGTAGCCAGTACTTC	CASGQGLSSQYF
TRBJ1-4	-	TRBV6-1	-	TGTGCCAGCAGTGAAGCGCCGAGCAGGTTGGCAACTAATGAAAAACTGTTTTTT	CASSEAPSRLATNEKLFF
TRBJ1-1	few	TRBV6-2/TRBV6-3	-	TGTGCCAGCGGGCAGGGGATTATGACTGAAGCTTTCTTT	CASGQGIMTEAFF
TRBJ2-5	few	TRBV12-3/TRBV12-4	-	TGTGCCAGCAGTCAGGGGGCCGCGGGGGGGCTAGAGACCCAGTACTTC	CASSQGAAGGLETQYF
TRBJ1-1	-	TRBV20-1	-	TGCAGTGCTTCGGGCCCACATGATGAGGCTTTCTTT	CSASGPHDEAFF
TRBJ2-1	few	TRBV29-1	TRBD1	TGCAGCGTTCCCGGGACAGGGGTCTCTTCCTACAATGAGCAGTTCTTC	CSVPGTGVSSYNEQFF
TRBJ2-7	few	TRBV7-2	TRBD2	TGTGCCAGCAGCTTAGTGGCGGGGGGCCTTCCGGGCGAGCAGTACTTC	CASSLVAGGLPGEQYF
TRBJ2-1	few	TRBV29-1	TRBD2	TGCAGCGTTGGCCCTAGCGGGAGGTTCAATGAGCAGTTCTTC	CSVGPSGRFNEQFF
TRBJ1-1	once	TRBV4-3	-	TGCGCCAGCAGCCAAGGAAGTAGGTGGACTGAAGCTTTCTTT	CASSQGSRWTEAFF
TRBJ2-3	-	TRBV27	-	TGTGCCAGCAGTTCAACAGGGATTTCCGGAGCCAGGGATACGCAGTATTTT	CASSSTGISGARDTQYF
TRBJ2-5	-	TRBV9	-	TGTGCCAGCAGCGTAGCGGCGGGGATGAACGGAGAGACCCAGTACTTC	CASSVAAGMNGETQYF
TRBJ2-1	-	TRBV6-2/TRBV6-3	-	TGTGCCAGCAGTCACCTGACCCCATACAATGAGCAGTTCTTC	CASSHLTPYNEQFF
TRBJ1-2	-	TRBV11-2	TRBD1	TGTGCCAGCAGCTTAGTTATGGGGACAGGGGATGGCTACACCTTC	CASSLVMGTGDGYTF
TRBJ2-7	-	TRBV7-2	-	TGTGCCAGCAGCTTAGCGACTAGAGCTACCGAGCAGTACTTC	CASSLATRATEQYF
TRBJ2-1	few	TRBV20-1	-	TGCAGTGCTAGACTTCCAGCCAGTCACAATGAGCAGTTCTTC	CSARLPASHNEQFF
TRBJ1-2	-	TRBV6-5	-	TGTGCCAGCAGGCTCAGGGGTCCTTATGGGAATGGCTACACCTTC	CASRLRGPYGNGYTF
TRBJ2-1	-	TRBV2	TRBD2	TGTGCCAGCGAAGCGGGAGATCCCTCCTACAATGAGCAGTTCTTC	CASEAGDPSYNEQFF
TRBJ1-4	few	TRBV6-6	TRBD1	TGTGCCAGCAGGACAGGGGGGAATAATGAAAAACTGTTTTTT	CASRTGGNNEKLFF